This record concerns one T cell receptor (beta chain) sequence. Sequencing was performed with immunoSEQ multiplex PCR; in TCRdb, only in-frame clones are kept and a portion is missing. The repertoire has fewer than 3 million clones, just under 95% of them found once; the top ten carry about 0.41%. The record originates from a study of shared clonotypes between healthy human individuals. The V and J ends lost 4 bases and 0 bases, in that order; junction bases with no gene match: 15. This CDR3 has 18 residues. Germline-derived CDR1 and CDR2 are SGHRS and YFSETQ. Sequencing used naive CD4+ T cells from PBMCs. Subset of the sample: CD45RA+ positively selected. This receptor was obtained from a young man in good health. Some clones in this sample may be carry-over from other donors' samples. The V and J genes are TRBV5-1 and TRBJ1-1, with TRBD1 matching 7 bases. CDR3: CASSLWGQNDYLNTEAFF. CDR3 nucleotides: TGCGCCAGCAGCCTCTGGGGACAGAACGACTATTTGAACACTGAAGCTTTCTTT. Supplemented by reference TRBV5-1 and TRBJ1-1, the full variable domain reads KAGVTQTPRYLIKTRGQQVTLSCSPISGHRSVSWYQQTPGQGLQFLFEYFSETQRNKGNFPGRFSGRQFSNSRSEMNVSTLELGDSALYLCASSLWGQNDYLNTEAFFGQGTRLTVV.